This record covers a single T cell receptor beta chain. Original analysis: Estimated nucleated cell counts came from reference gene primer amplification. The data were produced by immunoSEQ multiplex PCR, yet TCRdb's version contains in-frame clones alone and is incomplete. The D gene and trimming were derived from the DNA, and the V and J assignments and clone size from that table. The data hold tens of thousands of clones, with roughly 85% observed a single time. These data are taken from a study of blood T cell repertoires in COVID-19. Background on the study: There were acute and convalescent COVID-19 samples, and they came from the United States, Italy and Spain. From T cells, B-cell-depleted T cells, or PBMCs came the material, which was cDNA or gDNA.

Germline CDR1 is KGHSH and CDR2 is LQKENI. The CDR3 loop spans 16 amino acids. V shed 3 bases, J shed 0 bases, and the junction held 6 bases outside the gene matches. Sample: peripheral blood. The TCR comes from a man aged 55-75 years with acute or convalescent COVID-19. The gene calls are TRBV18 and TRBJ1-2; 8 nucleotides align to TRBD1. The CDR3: CASSPPDRGSNYGYTF. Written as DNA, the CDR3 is TGTGCCAGCTCACCCCCTGACAGGGGATCTAACTATGGCTACACCTTC. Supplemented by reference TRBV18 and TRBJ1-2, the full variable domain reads NAGVMQNPRHLVRRRGQEARLRCSPMKGHSHVYWYRQLPEEGLKFMVYLQKENIIDESGMPKERFSAEFPKEGPSILRIQQVVRGDSAAYFCASSPPDRGSNYGYTFGSGTRLTVV.